These 15 T cell receptor beta chains share one sample of origin, sequenced in a study of blood T cell repertoires in COVID-19. Libraries were prepared by immunoSEQ multiplex PCR; TCRdb keeps only in-frame clonotypes and omits some of them. The sample includes 50,000 to 65,000 clones, about 91% of them seen just once. The sample consisted of peripheral blood. The source is a man aged 55 to 70 with active COVID-19.

This sequence joins TRBV25-1 and TRBJ2-5; D is perhaps TRBD2 (6 bases). Trimming took 10 bases from V and 7 from J, leaving 16 bases between them. The CDR3 extends over 12 amino acids. The germline gives CDR1 MGHDK, CDR2 SYGVNS. For the CDR3, the DNA is TGTGCCACCTTAGCGGTCGAAGGGACCCAGTACTTC. It is translated as CATLAVEGTQYF.

The rearrangement links TRBV5-3 to TRBJ2-7; maybe TRBD2 (5 bases). TRBV5-3 is treated as an ORF (open reading frame) with a function not yet certain. Trimming stripped 4 bases from V and 3 bases from J, with 14 bases between. The CDR3 consists of 14 residues. The CDR3 loop reads CARSLERWGYEQYF. The CDR3 DNA sequence: TGTGCCAGAAGCCTGGAGCGGTGGGGCTACGAGCAGTACTTC.

The genes are TRBV15 and TRBJ2-4; TRBD2 matches at 8 bases. Germline V gives CDR1 LNHNV, CDR2 YYDKDF (reference sequence). J was trimmed by 8 bases and V by 5 bases; bases with no gene match: 2. This CDR3 has 12 residues. Here the CDR3 reads CATSFSGDIQYF. Here the CDR3 DNA reads TGTGCCACCAGCTTTAGCGGGGACATTCAGTACTTC.

J is TRBJ2-7 and V is TRBV5-4; 9 bases match TRBD2. The J segment lost 0 bases and the V segment lost 4 bases, leaving 5 bases of the junction unmatched. Germline V CDR1 and CDR2: SGHNT, YYREEE (reference sequence). The CDR3 is 15 residues long. Here the CDR3 DNA reads TGTGCCAGCAGCAGGGGACTAGCAGCCTCCTACGAGCAGTACTTC. As protein: CASSRGLAASYEQYF.

This chain links TRBV9 with TRBJ1-3; D possibly corresponds to TRBD1 (5 bases). Germline V gene data show CDR1 as SGDLS and CDR2 as YYNGEE. With 0 bases removed from V and 4 bases from J, the gap between germline ends came to 8 bases. The CDR3 sequence is 14 residues long. CDR3 loop: CASSVGPGGNTIYF. CDR3 nucleotides: TGTGCCAGCAGCGTAGGGCCAGGGGGAAACACCATATATTTT.

The genes are TRBV24-1 and TRBJ2-5; D is possibly TRBD1 (6 bases). The germline CDR1 and CDR2 sequences are KGHDR and SFDVKD. The germline V and J ends were trimmed by 10 bases and 0 bases, with 17 bases remaining between them. The CDR3 is 15 amino acids. The CDR3 loop reads CATSSQGQHQETQYF. Here the CDR3 DNA reads TGTGCCACTTCGTCCCAGGGGCAGCACCAAGAGACCCAGTACTTC.

This chain connects TRBV9 to TRBJ1-6; unclear D gene. Germline CDR1 is SGDLS and CDR2 is YYNGEE. V dropped 4 bases and J dropped 9 bases, with 14 bases sitting between them. The CDR3 runs to 14 residues. This CDR3 reads CASSQRVYGSPLHF. In nucleotides, the CDR3 is TGTGCCAGCAGCCAACGGGTGTACGGTTCACCCCTCCACTTT.

The chain has TRBV5-1 and TRBJ2-5; no clear D gene. The germline V gene has CDR1 SGHRS and CDR2 YFSETQ. V lost 1 base, J lost 0 bases, and 4 bases lay in between. The CDR3 sequence is 13 residues long. CDR3 protein: CASSLTDQETQYF. CDR3 in DNA: TGCGCCAGCAGCTTGACAGACCAAGAGACCCAGTACTTC. Full variable domain (remainder filled in from reference TRBV5-1 and TRBJ2-5): KAGVTQTPRYLIKTRGQQVTLSCSPISGHRSVSWYQQTPGQGLQFLFEYFSETQRNKGNFPGRFSGRQFSNSRSEMNVSTLELGDSALYLCASSLTDQETQYFGPGTRLLVL.

This clone was observed a single time. V and J are TRBV12-5 and TRBJ2-7; 10 bases line up with TRBD2. The CDR3 length is 13 residues. V shed 4 bases and J 7 bases; nucleotides not matched to a gene: 4. Germline V gene sequence: CDR1 LGHNT, CDR2 FRNRAP. This CDR3 is CASGSSGSGEQYF. The CDR3 bases are TGTGCTAGTGGTTCTAGCGGGAGTGGAGAGCAGTACTTC. The variable domain in full, with the rest retrieved from reference TRBV12-5 and TRBJ2-7, is DARVTQTPRHKVTEMGQEVTMRCQPILGHNTVFWYRQTMMQGLELLAYFRNRAPLDDSGMPKDRFSAEMPDATLATLKIQPSEPRDSAVYFCASGSSGSGEQYFGPGTRLTVT.

This chain joins TRBV20-1 and TRBJ1-2; maybe TRBD1 (5 bases). The germline V gene has CDR1 DFQATT and CDR2 SNEGSKA (reference sequence). Trimming took off 7 bases at V and 9 bases at J, with 6 bases between the two ends. The CDR3 extends over 8 amino acids. Here the CDR3 reads CSGGSYTF. DNA of the CDR3: TGCAGTGGGGGCAGCTACACCTTC.

The chain has TRBV24-1 and TRBJ2-2, with 8 nucleotides matching TRBD2. The V gene's germline CDR1 is KGHDR and CDR2 SFDVKD. The CDR3 is made up of 16 amino acids. V was clipped by 2 bases and J by 7 bases; unmatched bases: 8. DNA for the CDR3: TGTGCCACCAGTGATTCTCGCGGGAGGAGCAGCGGGGAGCTGTTTTTT. Residues: CATSDSRGRSSGELFF.

This clone was seen once. The chain uses TRBV7-8 and TRBJ2-1; tentative D call: TRBD2 (6 bases). This CDR3 has 14 residues. Per germline, CDR1 SGHVS and CDR2 FQNEAQ. Trimming took off 5 bases at V and 3 bases at J, with 11 bases between the two ends. CDR3 nucleotides: TGTGCCAGCAGCCCGGGGGAGTTCTACAATGAGCAGTTCTTC. It specifies CASSPGEFYNEQFF.

The chain combines TRBV24-1 with TRBJ2-1; 13 bases match TRBD2. The CDR3 is made up of 16 amino acids. CDR1 and CDR2 (germline): KGHDR, SFDVKD. After removal of 4 bases from V and 5 bases from J, the junction contained 4 bases not matched to a gene. CDR3 protein: CATSETSGREDNEQFF. The CDR3 DNA is TGTGCCACCAGTGAAACTAGCGGGAGGGAAGACAATGAGCAGTTCTTC.

The J gene is TRBJ2-7, the V gene TRBV2; D ambiguous. V shed 2 bases and J shed 1 base, with 9 bases lying between them. Germline values: CDR1 SNHLY, CDR2 FYNNEI. The CDR3 sequence is 14 residues long. Here the CDR3 DNA reads TGTGCCAGCAGTGAAATGGGCAGTTCCTACGAGCAGTACTTC. This translates into CASSEMGSSYEQYF.

J is TRBJ2-2 and V is TRBV4-2; 8 bases align to TRBD2. The CDR3 has 14 amino acids. The germline CDR1 and CDR2 sequences are LGHNA and YNFKEQ. The ends lost 4 bases at V and 7 bases at J; junction bases unmatched: 5. The CDR3: CASSPNGGGGELFF. The CDR3 nucleotides are TGTGCCAGCAGCCCAAACGGGGGGGGCGGGGAGCTGTTTTTT.